The source of this T cell receptor beta chain is a study of radiation and T cells in renal cell carcinoma. Generated by immunoSEQ multiplex PCR, the TCRdb table keeps only in-frame clones and is missing some. This sample yields roughly 86,000 clones, of which about 82% are seen a single time; approximately 9.6% belongs to the top ten. The V end was cut by 4 bases, the J end by 0 bases, with 15 bases between. CDR1 and CDR2 (germline): SGHRS, YFSETQ. CDR3 size: 16 residues. This clone showed up just once. Specified time point: blood 4 weeks post-SBRT, at nephrectomy. Treatment defined: 15 Gy SBRT to primary tumor, nephrectomy 4 weeks later. The tumor was a clear cell renal cell carcinoma.

The chain is built from TRBV5-1 and TRBJ2-3; weak D call: TRBD2 (7 bases). The TCR originated in a man in his forties or fifties with renal cell carcinoma. The sequenced sample was blood, obtained from a patient whose treatment included radiotherapy and nephrectomy. The CDR3 reads CASSLGGDTSTDTQYF. The CDR3 nucleotides are TGCGCCAGCAGCCTTGGGGGGGACACTAGCACAGATACGCAGTATTTT.